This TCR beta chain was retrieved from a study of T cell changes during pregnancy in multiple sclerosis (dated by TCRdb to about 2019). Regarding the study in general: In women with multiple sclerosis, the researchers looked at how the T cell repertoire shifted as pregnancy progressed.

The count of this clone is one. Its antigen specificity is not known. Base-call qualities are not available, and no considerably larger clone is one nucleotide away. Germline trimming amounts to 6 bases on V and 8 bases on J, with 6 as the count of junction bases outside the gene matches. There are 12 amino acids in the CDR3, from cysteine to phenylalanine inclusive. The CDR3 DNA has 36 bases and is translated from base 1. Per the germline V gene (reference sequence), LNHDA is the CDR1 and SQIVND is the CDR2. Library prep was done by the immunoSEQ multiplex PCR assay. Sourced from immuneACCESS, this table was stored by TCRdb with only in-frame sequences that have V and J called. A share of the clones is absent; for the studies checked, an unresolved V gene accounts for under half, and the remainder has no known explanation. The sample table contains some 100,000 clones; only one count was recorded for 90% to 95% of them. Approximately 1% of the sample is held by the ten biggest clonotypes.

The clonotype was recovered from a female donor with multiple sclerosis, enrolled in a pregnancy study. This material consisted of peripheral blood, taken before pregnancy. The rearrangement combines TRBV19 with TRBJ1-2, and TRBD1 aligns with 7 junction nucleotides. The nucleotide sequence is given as TGTGCCAGTAGGCGACAGGGCGGGGGCTACACCTTC. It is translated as CASRRQGGGYTF. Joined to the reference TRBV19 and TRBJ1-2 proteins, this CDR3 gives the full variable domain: DGGITQSPKYLFRKEGQNVTLSCEQNLNHDAMYWYRQDPGQGLRLIYYSQIVNDFQKGDIAEGYSVSREKKESFPLTVTSAQKNPTAFYLCASRRQGGGYTFGSGTRLTVV.